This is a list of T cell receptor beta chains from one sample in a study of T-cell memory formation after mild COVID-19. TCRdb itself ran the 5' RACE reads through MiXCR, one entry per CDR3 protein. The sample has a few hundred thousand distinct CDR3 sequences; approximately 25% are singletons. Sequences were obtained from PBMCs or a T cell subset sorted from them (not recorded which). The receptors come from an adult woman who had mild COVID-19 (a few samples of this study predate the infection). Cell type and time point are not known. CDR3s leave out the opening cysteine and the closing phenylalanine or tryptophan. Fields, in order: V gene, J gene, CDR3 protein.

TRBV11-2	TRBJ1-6	ASSLVNTPLH
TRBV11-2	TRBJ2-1	ASSSWTSGIGEQF
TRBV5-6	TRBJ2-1	ASSLDPLAGGNNEQF
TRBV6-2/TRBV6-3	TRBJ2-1	ASSPTGGLDEQF
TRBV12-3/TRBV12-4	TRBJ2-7	ASSVDRGPQY
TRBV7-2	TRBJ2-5	ASSLSSGTGHGTQY
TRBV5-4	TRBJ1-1	ASSLDGTANTEAF
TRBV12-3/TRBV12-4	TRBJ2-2	ASSSRTGATGELF
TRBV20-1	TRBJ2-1	SAREPGNEQF
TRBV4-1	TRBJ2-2	ASSQVRKGSGELF
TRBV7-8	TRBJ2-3	ASSLGPPSGRASDTQY
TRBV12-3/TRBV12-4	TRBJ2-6	ASRAQGASGANVLT
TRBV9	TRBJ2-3	ASSPRSPPTDTQY
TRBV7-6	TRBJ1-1	ASSLGMTGFTEAF
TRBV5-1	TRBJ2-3	ASSQSGTSTDTQY
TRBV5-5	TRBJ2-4	ASRIRDRGVTKNIQY
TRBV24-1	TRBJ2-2	ATSDLAGDTGELF
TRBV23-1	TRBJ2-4	ASSQSTGKNIQY
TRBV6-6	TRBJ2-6	ASSRDRGSSGANVLT
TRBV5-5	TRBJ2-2	ASSYLTSDHGELF
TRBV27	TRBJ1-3	ASSTRRTGGTGNTIY
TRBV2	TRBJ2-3	ASSEPAGALSTDTQY
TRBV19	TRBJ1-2	ASSIGAPSGDGYT
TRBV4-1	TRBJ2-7	ASSQDGFVYEQY
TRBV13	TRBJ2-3	ASSLPGQATDTQY
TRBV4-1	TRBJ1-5	ASSPLIDQPQH
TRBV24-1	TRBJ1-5	ATTQEVRVGSNQPQH
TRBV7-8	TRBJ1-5	ASSLEGAHQPQH
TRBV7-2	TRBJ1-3	ASSRYDRGPGNTIY
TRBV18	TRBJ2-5	ASSERLQETQY
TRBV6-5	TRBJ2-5	ASSSGTGFTQY
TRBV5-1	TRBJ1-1	ASSLNPGGTEAF
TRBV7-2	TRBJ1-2	ASSFPRTETNYGYT
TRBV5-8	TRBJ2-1	ASSLVFASGSVLDNEQF
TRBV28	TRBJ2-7	ASSLAKIGEQY
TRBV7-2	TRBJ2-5	ASSLVSVQQETQY
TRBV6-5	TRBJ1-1	ASSSDRARNTEAF
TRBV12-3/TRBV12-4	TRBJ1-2	ASSLAAADFYGYT
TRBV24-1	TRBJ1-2	ATSDPGQGARSGYT
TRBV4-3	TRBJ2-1	ASSQEGQGIDEQF